Below are 4 T cell receptor beta chains sequenced from a single sample in a study of pediatric ulcerative colitis (dated by TCRdb to the late 2010s). The library was generated by the immunoSEQ multiplex PCR assay. TCRdb mirrors the immuneACCESS table, restricted to in-frame sequences. Some clones are absent from its copies; in checked studies, under half trace to an unresolved V gene, and the reason for the others is unknown. This sample has about 5,800 clones in its table, and around nine tenths of those were observed once. Together, the top ten hold around 2% of the sample. The sequencing input was blood. All receptors come from a girl aged 10 to 17 who was a control in a study of pediatric ulcerative colitis.

The gene calls are TRBV6-5 and TRBJ2-2, with a tentative D call TRBD1 (6 bases). V lost 0 bases, J lost 2 bases, and 7 bases lay in between. The CDR3 sequence is 15 residues long. Germline-derived CDR1 and CDR2 are MNHEY and SVGAGI. As DNA, the CDR3 is TGTGCCAGCAGTTACTCGGGACAAAACACCGGGGAGCTGTTTTTT. Translated: CASSYSGQNTGELFF.

The rearrangement links TRBV29-1 to TRBJ2-2; 9 nucleotides agree with TRBD1. CDR3 length equals 14 residues. Germline CDR1 and CDR2: SQVTM and ANQGSEA. CDR3 nucleotide sequence: TGCGCCACGGGACAGGGTGGTTACACCGGGGAGCTGTTTTTT. It translates to CATGQGGYTGELFF.

The J gene is TRBJ1-5, the V gene TRBV6-5; a weak D match, TRBD1 (5 bases). The CDR3 spans 14 residues. The ends were cut back, 2 bases at V and 6 bases at J, with 11 bases in the middle. Germline CDR1 MNHEY, CDR2 SVGAGI. This CDR3 is CASSYHGGGQPQHF. For the CDR3, the DNA is TGTGCCAGCAGTTACCACGGGGGGGGTCAGCCCCAGCATTTT.

The chain links TRBV6-6 to TRBJ1-3; 7 bases are shared with TRBD1. V trimming: 2 bases; J trimming: 2 bases; junction bases outside the gene matches: 6. Germline V gives CDR1 MNHNY, CDR2 SVGAGI (reference sequence). CDR3 length: 16 amino acids. The CDR3 region is CASSYGPQGAGNTIYF. CDR3 in DNA: TGTGCCAGCAGTTACGGACCGCAGGGGGCTGGAAACACCATATATTTT.